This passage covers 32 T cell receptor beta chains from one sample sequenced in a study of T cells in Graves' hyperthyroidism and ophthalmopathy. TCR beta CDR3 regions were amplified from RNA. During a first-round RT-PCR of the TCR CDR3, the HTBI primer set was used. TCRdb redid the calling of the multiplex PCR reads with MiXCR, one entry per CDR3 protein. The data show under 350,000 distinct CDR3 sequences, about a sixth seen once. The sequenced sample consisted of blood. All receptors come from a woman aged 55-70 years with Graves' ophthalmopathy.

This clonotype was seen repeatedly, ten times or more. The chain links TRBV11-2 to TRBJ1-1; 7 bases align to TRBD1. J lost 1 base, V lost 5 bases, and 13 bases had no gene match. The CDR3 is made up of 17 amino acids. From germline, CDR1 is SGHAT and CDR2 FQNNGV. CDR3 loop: CASSPGDRARRNTEAFF. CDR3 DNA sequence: TGTGCCAGCAGCCCCGGAGACAGGGCGAGAAGGAACACTGAAGCTTTCTTT.

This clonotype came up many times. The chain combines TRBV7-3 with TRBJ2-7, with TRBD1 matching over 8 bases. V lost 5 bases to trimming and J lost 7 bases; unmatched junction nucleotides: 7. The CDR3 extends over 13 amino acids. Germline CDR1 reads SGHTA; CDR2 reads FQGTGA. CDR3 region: CASSAQGASEQYF. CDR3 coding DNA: TGTGCCAGCAGCGCGCAGGGGGCGAGTGAGCAGTACTTC.

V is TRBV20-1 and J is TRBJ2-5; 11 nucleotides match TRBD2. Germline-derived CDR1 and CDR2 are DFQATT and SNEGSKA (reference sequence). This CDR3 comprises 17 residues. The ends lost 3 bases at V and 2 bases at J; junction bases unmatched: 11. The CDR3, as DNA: TGCAGTGCTAGCCCTAGCGGGGGGCGGAGGGGGCAAGAGACCCAGTACTTC. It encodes CSASPSGGRRGQETQYF.

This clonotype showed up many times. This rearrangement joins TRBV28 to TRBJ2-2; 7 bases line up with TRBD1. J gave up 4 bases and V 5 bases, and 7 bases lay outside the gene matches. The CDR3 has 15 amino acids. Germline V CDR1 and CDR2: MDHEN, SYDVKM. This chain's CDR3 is CASSTGTAVTGELFF. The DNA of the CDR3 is TGTGCCAGCAGTACCGGGACAGCGGTCACCGGGGAGCTGTTTTTT.

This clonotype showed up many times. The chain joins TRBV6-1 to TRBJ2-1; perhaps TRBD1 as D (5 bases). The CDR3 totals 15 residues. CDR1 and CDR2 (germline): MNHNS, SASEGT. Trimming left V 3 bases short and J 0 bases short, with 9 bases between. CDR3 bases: TGTGCCAGCAGTGATCAGGGCAGCTCCTACAATGAGCAGTTCTTC. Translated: CASSDQGSSYNEQFF.

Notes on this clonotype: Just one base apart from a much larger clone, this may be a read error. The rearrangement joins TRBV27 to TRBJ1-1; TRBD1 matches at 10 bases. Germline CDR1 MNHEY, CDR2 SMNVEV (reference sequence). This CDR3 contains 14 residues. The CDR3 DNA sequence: TGTGCCAGCAGGACAGGGGGCTTTGGTACTGAAGCTTCCTTT. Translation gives CASRTGGFGTEASF.

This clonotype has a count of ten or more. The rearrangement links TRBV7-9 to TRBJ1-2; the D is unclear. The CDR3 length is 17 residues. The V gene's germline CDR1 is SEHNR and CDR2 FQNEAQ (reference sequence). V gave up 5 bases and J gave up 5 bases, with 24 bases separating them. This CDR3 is CASSPSLVNAAEYGYTF. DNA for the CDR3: TGTGCCAGCAGCCCGAGTCTAGTGAATGCGGCGGAGTATGGCTACACCTTC.

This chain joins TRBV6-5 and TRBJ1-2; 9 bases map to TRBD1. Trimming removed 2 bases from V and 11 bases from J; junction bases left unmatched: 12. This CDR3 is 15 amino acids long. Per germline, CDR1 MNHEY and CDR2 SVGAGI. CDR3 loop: CASSYAAGTGNGYTF. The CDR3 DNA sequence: TGTGCCAGCAGTTACGCTGCCGGGACAGGGAACGGGTACACCTTC.

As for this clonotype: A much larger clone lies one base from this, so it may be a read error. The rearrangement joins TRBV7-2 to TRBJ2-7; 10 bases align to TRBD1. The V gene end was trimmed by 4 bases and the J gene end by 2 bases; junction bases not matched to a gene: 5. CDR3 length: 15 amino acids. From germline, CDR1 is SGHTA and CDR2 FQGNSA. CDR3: CASSSGQGETYEQYF. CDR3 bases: TGTGCCAGCAGCTCAGGACAGGGGGAGACCTACGAGCAGTACTTC.

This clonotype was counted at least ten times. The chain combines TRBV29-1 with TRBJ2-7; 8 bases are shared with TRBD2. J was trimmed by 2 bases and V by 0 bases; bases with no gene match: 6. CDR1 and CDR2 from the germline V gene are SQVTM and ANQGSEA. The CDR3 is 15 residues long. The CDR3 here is CSVEDSGTPPYEQYF. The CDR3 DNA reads TGCAGCGTTGAAGATAGCGGGACTCCCCCCTACGAGCAGTACTTC.

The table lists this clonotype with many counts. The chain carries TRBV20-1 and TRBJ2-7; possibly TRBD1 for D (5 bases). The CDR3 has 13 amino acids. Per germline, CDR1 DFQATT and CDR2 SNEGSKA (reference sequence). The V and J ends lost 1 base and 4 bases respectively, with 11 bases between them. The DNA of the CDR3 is TGCAGTGCTAGAGCCCTGCAGGGATACGAGCAGTACTTC. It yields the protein CSARALQGYEQYF.

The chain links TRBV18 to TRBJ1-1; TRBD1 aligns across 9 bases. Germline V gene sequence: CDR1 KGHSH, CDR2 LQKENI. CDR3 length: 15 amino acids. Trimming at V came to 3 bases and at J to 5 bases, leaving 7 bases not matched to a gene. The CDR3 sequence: CASSPGQGPWTEAFF. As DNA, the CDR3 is TGTGCCAGCTCACCGGGACAGGGCCCGTGGACTGAAGCTTTCTTT.

The CDR3 here is CSAGARGFYNEQFF. CDR3 DNA: TGCAGTGCTGGGGCCAGGGGGTTCTACAATGAGCAGTTCTTC. The chain combines TRBV20-1 with TRBJ2-1; 7 nucleotides align to TRBD1. With V trimmed by 5 bases and J by 3 bases, 7 bases remained unmatched. This CDR3 comprises 14 residues. Germline CDR1 is DFQATT and CDR2 is SNEGSKA (reference sequence).

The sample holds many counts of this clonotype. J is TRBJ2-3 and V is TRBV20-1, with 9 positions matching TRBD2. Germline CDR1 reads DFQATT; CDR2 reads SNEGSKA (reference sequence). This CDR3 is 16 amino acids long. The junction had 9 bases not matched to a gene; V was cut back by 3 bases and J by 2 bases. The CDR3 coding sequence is TGCAGTGCTAGGTTCGGAGCGGGGGGTCCCACAGATACGCAGTATTTT. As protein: CSARFGAGGPTDTQYF.

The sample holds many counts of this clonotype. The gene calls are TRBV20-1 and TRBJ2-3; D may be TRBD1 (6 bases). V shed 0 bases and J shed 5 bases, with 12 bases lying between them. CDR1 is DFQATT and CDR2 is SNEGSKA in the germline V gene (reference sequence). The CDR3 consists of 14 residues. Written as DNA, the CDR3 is TGCAGTGCTAGAGATCCAGTAGGGGGAGATACGCAGTATTTT. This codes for CSARDPVGGDTQYF.

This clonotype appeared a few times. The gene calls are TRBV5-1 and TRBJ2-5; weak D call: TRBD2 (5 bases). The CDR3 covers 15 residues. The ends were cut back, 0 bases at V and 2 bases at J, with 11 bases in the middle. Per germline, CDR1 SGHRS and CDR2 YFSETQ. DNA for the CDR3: TGCGCCAGCAGCTTGGCGGATCGGACTCAAGAGACCCAGTACTTC. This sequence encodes CASSLADRTQETQYF.

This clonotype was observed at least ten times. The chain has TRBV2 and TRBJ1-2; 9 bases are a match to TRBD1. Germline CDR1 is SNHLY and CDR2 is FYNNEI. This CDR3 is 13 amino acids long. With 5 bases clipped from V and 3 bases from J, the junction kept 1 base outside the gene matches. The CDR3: CASSWTGDYGYTF. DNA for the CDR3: TGTGCCAGCAGTTGGACAGGGGACTATGGCTACACCTTC.

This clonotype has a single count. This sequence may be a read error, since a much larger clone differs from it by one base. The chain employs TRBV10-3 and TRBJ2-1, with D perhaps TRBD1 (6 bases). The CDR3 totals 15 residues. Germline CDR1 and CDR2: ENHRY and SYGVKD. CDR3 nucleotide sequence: TGTGCCATCAGTGAGGCCGGGACAACCTACGATGAGCAGTTCTTC. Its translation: CAISEAGTTYDEQFF.

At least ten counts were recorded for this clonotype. In DNA, the CDR3 is TGTGCCATCAGTGGAGCGGGAGGCCCAACCTACAATGAGCAGTTCTTC. Protein: CAISGAGGPTYNEQFF. The chain recombines TRBV10-3 with TRBJ2-1, with 9 bases identical to TRBD2. Per the germline V gene, CDR1 is ENHRY and CDR2 is SYGVKD. Unmatched junction bases numbered 6, after V lost 4 bases and J lost 2 bases. CDR3 length equals 16 residues.

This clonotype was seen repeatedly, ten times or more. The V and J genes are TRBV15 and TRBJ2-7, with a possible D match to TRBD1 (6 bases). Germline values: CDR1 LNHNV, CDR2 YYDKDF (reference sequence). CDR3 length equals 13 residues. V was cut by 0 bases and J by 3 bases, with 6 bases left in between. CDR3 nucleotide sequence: TGTGCCACCAGCAGAGACAGGGGCTACGAGCAGTACTTC. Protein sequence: CATSRDRGYEQYF.

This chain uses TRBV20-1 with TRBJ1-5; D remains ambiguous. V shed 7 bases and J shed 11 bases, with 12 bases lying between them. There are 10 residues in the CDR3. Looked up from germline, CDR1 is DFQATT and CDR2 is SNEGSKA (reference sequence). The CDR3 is CSVPFGSQHF. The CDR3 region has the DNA TGCAGTGTTCCCTTTGGGTCCCAGCATTTT.

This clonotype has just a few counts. CDR3 bases: TGTGCCAGCACCCCGGACGGCCATGGAAACACCATATATTTT. Amino acid sequence: CASTPDGHGNTIYF. The V gene is TRBV28, the J gene TRBJ1-3; D is unresolved. The CDR3 loop spans 14 amino acids. With 7 bases removed from V and 3 bases from J, the gap between germline ends came to 13 bases. CDR1 is MDHEN and CDR2 is SYDVKM in the germline V gene.

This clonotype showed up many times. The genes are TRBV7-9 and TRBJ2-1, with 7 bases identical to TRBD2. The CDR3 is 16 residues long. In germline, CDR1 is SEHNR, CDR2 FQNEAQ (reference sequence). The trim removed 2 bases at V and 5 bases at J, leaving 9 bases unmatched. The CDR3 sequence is CASSLIGGTTHNEQFF. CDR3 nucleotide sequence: TGTGCCAGCAGCTTAATCGGCGGGACTACACACAATGAGCAGTTCTTC.

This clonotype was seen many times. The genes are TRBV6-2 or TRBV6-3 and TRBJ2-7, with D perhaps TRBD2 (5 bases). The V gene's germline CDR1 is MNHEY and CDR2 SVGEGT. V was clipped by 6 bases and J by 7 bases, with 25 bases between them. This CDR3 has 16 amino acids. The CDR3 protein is CASSPPRADGSREQYF. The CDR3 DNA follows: TGTGCCAGCAGCCCGCCCAGAGCGGACGGGTCTCGTGAGCAGTACTTC.

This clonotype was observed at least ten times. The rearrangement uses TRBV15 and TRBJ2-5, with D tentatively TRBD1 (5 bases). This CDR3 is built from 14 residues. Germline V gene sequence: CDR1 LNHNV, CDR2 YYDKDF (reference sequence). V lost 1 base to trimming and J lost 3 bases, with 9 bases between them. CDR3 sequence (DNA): TGTGCCACCAGCAGAGTAGGCAGGGAAGAGACCCAGTACTTC. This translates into CATSRVGREETQYF.

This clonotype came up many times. The CDR3 spells CASRGTIRNTGELFF. CDR3 bases: TGTGCCAGCAGAGGGACAATCCGGAACACCGGGGAGCTGTTTTTT. V is TRBV2 and J is TRBJ2-2; weak D call: TRBD1 (6 bases). The CDR3 covers 15 residues. V was clipped by 6 bases and J by 1 base, with 12 bases between them. In germline, CDR1 is SNHLY, CDR2 FYNNEI.

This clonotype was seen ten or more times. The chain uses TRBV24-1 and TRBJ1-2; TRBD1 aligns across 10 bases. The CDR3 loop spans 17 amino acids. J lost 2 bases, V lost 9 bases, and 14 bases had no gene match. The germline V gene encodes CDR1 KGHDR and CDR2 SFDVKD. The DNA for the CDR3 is TGTGCCACCCGTCGGGGGACAGGGGTCGGTAAGAACTATGGCTACACCTTC. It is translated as CATRRGTGVGKNYGYTF.

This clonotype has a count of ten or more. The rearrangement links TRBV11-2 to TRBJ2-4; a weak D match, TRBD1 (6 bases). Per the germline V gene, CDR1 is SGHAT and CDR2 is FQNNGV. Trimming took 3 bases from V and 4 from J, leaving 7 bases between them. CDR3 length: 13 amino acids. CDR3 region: CASSFRGKNIQYF. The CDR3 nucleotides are TGTGCCAGCAGCTTCAGGGGAAAAAACATTCAGTACTTC. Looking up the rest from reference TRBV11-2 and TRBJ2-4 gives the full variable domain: EAGVAQSPRYKIIEKRQSVAFWCNPISGHATLYWYQQILGQGPKLLIQFQNNGVVDDSQLPKDRFSAERLKGVDSTLKIQPAKLEDSAVYLCASSFRGKNIQYFGAGTRLSVL.

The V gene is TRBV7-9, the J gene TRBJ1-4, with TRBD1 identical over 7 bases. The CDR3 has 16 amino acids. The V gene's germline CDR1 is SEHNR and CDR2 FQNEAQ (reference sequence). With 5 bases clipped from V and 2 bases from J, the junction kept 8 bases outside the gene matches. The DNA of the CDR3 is TGTGCCAGCAGCCTCAGGACGACAGGGACTAATGAAAAACTGTTTTTT. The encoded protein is CASSLRTTGTNEKLFF.

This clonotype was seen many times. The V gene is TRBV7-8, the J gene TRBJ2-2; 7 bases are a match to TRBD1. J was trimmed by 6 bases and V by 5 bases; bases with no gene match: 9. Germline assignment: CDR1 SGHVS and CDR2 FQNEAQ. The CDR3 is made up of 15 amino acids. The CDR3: CASSETGLSAGELFF. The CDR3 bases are TGTGCCAGCAGCGAGACAGGGCTTAGTGCCGGGGAGCTGTTTTTT.

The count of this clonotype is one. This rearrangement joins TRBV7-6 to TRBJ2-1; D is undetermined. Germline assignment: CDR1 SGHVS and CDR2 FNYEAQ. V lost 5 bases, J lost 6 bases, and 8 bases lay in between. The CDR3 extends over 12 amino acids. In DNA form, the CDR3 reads TGTGCCAGCAGCCATGCCGTCAATGAGCAGTTCTTC. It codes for CASSHAVNEQFF. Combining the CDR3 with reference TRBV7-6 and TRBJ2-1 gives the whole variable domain GAGVSQSPRYKVTKRGQDVALRCDPISGHVSLYWYRQALGQGPEFLTYFNYEAQQDKSGLPNDRFSAERPEGSISTLTIQRTEQRDSAMYRCASSHAVNEQFFGPGTRLTVL.

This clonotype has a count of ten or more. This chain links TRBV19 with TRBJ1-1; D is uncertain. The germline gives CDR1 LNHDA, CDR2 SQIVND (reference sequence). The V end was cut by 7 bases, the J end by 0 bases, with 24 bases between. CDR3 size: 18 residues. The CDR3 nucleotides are TGTGCCAGTACCATACGGGCATATCCCTCCTTTATGAACACTGAAGCTTTCTTT. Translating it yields CASTIRAYPSFMNTEAFF.